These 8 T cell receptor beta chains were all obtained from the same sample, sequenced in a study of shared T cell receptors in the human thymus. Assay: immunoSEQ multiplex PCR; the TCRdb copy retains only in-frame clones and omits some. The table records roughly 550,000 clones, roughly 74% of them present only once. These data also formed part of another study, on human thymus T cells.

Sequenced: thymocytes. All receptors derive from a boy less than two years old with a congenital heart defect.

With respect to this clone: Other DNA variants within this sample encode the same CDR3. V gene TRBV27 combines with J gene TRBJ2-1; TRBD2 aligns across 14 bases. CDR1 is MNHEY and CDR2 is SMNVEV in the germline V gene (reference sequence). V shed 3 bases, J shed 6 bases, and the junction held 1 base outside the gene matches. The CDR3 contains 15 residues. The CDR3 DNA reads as TGTGCCAGCAGTTTGACTAGCGGGAGGGCCAATGAGCAGTTCTTC. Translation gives CASSLTSGRANEQFF.

The DNA of the CDR3 is TGTGCCAGCGGTCGGTACCAAGAGACCCAGTACTTC. Protein product: CASGRYQETQYF. The chain recombines TRBV5-4 with TRBJ2-5; D unclear. The germline CDR1 and CDR2 sequences are SGHNT and YYREEE (reference sequence). V was clipped by 7 bases and J by 0 bases, with 7 bases between them. The CDR3 length is 12 residues.

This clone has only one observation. The CDR3 loop is CASSLPPQTENPQETQYF. The CDR3 DNA follows: TGTGCCAGCAGCTTGCCCCCCCAGACAGAGAACCCACAAGAGACCCAGTACTTC. V gene TRBV7-8 combines with J gene TRBJ2-5; D is possibly TRBD1 (5 bases). V was cut by 3 bases and J by 2 bases, with 22 bases left in between. The CDR3 is 18 residues long. Germline values: CDR1 SGHVS, CDR2 FQNEAQ.

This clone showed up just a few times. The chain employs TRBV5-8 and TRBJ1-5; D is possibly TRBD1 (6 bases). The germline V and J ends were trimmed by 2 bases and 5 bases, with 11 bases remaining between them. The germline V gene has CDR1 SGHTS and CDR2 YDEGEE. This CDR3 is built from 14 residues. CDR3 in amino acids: CASSFYRDHQPQHF. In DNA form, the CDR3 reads TGTGCCAGCAGCTTTTACAGGGACCATCAGCCCCAGCATTTT.

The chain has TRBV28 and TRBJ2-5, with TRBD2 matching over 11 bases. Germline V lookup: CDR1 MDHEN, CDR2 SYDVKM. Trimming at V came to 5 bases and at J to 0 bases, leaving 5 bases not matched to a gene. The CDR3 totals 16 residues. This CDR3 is CASSGVAGGYQETQYF. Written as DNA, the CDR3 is TGTGCCAGCAGTGGGGTAGCGGGAGGGTACCAAGAGACCCAGTACTTC.

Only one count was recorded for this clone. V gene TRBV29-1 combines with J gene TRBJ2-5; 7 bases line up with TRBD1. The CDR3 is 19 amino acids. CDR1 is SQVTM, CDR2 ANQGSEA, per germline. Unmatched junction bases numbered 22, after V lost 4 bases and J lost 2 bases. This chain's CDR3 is CSVVGRDRVIILDQETQYF. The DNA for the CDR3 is TGCAGCGTTGTTGGTCGCGACAGGGTGATTATTTTGGATCAAGAGACCCAGTACTTC.

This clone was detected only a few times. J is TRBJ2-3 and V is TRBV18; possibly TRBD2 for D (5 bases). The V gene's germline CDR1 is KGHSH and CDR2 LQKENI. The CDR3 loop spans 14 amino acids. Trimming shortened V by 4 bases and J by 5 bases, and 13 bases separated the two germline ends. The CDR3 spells CASSRGRDRDTQYF. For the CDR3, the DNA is TGTGCCAGCTCACGAGGACGGGATCGAGATACGCAGTATTTT.

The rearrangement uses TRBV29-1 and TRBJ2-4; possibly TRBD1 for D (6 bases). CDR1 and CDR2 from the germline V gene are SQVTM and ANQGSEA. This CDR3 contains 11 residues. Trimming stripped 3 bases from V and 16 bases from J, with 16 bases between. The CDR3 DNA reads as TGCAGCGTTGAGCGCCGGGACAAACTTTACTTC. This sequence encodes CSVERRDKLYF.